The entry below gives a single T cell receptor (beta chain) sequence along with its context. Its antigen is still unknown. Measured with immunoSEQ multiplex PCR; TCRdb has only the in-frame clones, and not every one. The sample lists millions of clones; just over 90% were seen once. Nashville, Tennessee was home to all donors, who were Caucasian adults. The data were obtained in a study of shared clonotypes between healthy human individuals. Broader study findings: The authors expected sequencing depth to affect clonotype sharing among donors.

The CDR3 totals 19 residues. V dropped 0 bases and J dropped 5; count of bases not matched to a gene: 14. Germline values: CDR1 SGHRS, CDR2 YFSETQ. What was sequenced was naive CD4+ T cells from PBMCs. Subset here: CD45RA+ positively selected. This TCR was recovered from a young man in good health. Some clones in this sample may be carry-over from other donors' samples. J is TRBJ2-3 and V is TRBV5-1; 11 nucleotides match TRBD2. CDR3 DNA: TGCGCCAGCAGCTTGGGCGGGACTAGCGGAACCCCTATTCAAGATACGCAGTATTTT. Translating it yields CASSLGGTSGTPIQDTQYF.